This T cell receptor beta chain was retrieved from a study of cytomegalovirus exposure and HLA in healthy donors. Whole-study findings and limits: Specificity for CMV antigens was confirmed in vitro for a few of the CMV-associated chains.

The PCR ran on 60 Vbeta and 13 Jbeta primers. Original handling: Approximately 80 million unique TCR beta chains, about 10 million of them shared, were counted by a later analysis. The data were produced by immunoSEQ multiplex PCR, yet TCRdb's version contains in-frame clones alone and is incomplete. Clonal size and the V and J genes are those of that table, whereas D and trimming came from the DNA. Here the sample spans 130,000 or so clones, approximately 80% being singletons. Healthy bone marrow donors formed the donor group. This CDR3 is 13 amino acids long. Looked up from germline, CDR1 is SNHLY and CDR2 is FYNNEI. Trimming left V 8 bases short and J 5 bases short, with 16 bases between. As regards this clone: Its antigen is not known.

The V and J genes are TRBV2 and TRBJ2-7, with a weak D call TRBD1 (6 bases). Source material: PBMCs. The TCR comes from a woman aged 18-29 years in good health and CMV-seronegative. CDR3 coding DNA: TGTGCCAGCGGCTTGGTCAGGGGACACGAGCAGTACTTC. It yields the protein CASGLVRGHEQYF.